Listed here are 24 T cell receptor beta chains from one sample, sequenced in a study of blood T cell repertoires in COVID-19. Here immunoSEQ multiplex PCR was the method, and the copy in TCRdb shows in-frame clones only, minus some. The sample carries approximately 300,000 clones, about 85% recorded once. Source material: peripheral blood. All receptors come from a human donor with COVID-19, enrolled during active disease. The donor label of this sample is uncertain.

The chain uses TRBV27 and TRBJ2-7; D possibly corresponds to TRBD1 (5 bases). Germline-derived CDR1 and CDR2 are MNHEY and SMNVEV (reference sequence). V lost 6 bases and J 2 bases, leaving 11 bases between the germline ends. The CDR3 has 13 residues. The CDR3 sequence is CASSLRGPYEQYF. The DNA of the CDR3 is TGTGCCAGCAGCCTTAGGGGTCCCTACGAGCAGTACTTC.

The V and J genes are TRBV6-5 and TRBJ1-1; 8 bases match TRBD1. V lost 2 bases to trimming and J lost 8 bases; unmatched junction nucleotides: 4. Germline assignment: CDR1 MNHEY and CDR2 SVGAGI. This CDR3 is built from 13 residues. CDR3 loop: CASSYPGTGEAFF. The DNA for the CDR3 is TGTGCCAGCAGTTACCCCGGGACAGGCGAAGCTTTCTTT.

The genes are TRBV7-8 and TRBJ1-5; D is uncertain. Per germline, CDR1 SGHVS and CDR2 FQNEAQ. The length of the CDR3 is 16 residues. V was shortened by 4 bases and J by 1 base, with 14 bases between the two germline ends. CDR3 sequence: CASSSQVSISNQPQHF. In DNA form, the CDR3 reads TGTGCCAGCAGCTCCCAGGTGTCGATAAGCAATCAGCCCCAGCATTTT.

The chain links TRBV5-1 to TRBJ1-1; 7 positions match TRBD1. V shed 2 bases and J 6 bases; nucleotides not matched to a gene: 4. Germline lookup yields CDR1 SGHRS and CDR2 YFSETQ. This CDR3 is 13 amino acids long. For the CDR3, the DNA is TGCGCCAGCAGCTTTGACAGGGCGTCTGAAGCTTTCTTT. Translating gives CASSFDRASEAFF. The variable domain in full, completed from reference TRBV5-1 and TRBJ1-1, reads KAGVTQTPRYLIKTRGQQVTLSCSPISGHRSVSWYQQTPGQGLQFLFEYFSETQRNKGNFPGRFSGRQFSNSRSEMNVSTLELGDSALYLCASSFDRASEAFFGQGTRLTVV.

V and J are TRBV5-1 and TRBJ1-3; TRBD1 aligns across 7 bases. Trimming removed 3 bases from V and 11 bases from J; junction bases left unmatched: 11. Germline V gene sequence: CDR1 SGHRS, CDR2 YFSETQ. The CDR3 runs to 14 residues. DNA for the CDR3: TGCGCCAGCAGCTCCCAGGGGGATACGAATTCCATATATTTT. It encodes CASSSQGDTNSIYF.

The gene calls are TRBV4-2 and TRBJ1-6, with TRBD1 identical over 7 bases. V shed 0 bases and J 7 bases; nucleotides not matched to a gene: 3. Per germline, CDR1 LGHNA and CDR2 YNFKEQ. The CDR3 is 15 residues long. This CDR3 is CASSQETQGNSPLHF. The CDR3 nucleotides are TGTGCCAGCAGCCAAGAGACACAGGGGAATTCACCCCTCCACTTT.

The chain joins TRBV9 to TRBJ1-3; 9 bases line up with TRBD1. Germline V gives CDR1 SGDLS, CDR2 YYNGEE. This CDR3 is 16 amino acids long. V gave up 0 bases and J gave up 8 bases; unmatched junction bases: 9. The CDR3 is CASSVGGTGRLDTIYF. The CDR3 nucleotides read TGTGCCAGCAGCGTAGGGGGGACAGGGCGATTGGACACCATATATTTT.

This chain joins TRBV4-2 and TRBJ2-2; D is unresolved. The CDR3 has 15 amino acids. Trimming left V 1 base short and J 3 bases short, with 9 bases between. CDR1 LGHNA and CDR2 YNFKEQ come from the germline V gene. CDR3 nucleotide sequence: TGTGCCAGCAGCCAAGGTCGTGTTGACACCGGGGAGCTGTTTTTT. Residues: CASSQGRVDTGELFF.

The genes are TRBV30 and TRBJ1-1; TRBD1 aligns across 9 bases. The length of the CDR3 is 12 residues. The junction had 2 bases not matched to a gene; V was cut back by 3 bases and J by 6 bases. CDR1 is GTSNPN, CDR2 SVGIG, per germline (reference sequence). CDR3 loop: CAWRQGAAEAFF. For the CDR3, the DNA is TGTGCCTGGAGACAGGGGGCGGCTGAAGCTTTCTTT.

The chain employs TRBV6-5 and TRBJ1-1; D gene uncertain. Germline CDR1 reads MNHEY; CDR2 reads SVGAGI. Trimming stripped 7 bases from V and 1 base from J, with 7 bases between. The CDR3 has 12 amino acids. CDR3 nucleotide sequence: TGTGCCAGCATGGTACAGAACACTGAAGCTTTCTTT. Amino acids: CASMVQNTEAFF.

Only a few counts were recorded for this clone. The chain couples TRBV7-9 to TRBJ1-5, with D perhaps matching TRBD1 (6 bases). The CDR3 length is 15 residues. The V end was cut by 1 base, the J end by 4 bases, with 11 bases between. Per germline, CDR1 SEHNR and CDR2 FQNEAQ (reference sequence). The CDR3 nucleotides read TGTGCCAGCAGCTTAGGACAGGAGATTAATCAGCCCCAGCATTTT. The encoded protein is CASSLGQEINQPQHF.

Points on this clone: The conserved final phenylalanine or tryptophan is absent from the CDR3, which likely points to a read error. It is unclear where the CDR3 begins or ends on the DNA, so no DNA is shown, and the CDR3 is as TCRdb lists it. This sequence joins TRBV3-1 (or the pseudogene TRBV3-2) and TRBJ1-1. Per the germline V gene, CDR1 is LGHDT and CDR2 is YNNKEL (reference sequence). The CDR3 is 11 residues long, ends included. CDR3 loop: CASSLHRSGFI.

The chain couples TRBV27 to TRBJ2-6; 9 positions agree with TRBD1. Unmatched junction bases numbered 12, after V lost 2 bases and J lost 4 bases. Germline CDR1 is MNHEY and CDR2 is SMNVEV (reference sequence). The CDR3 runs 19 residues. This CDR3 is CASSLAQQGARAGANVLTF. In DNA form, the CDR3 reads TGTGCCAGCAGTTTAGCCCAACAGGGGGCGCGCGCCGGGGCCAACGTCCTGACTTTC. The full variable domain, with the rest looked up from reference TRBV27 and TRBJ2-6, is EAQVTQNPRYLITVTGKKLTVTCSQNMNHEYMSWYRQDPGLGLRQIYYSMNVEVTDKGDVPEGYKVSRKEKRNFPLILESPSPNQTSLYFCASSLAQQGARAGANVLTFGAGSRLTVL.

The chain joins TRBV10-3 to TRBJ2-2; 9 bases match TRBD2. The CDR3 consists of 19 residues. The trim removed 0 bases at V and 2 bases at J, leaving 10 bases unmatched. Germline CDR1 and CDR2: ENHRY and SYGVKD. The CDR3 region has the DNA TGTGCCATCAGTGAGTCGAGGGCGCGGGAGGGCCTTAACACCGGGGAGCTGTTTTTT. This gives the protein CAISESRAREGLNTGELFF.

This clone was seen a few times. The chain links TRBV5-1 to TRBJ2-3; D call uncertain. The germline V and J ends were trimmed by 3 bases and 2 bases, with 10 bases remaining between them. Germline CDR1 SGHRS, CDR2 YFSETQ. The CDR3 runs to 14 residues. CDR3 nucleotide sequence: TGCGCCAGCAGCTCCGACACCATCACAGATACGCAGTATTTT. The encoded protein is CASSSDTITDTQYF.

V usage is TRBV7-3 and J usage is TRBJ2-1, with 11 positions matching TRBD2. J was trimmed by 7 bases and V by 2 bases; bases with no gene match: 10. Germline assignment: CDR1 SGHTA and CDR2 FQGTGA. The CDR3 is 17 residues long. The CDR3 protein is CASSLGVAGGLGNEQFF. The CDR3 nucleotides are TGTGCCAGCAGCTTAGGAGTAGCGGGAGGGTTGGGGAATGAGCAGTTCTTC.

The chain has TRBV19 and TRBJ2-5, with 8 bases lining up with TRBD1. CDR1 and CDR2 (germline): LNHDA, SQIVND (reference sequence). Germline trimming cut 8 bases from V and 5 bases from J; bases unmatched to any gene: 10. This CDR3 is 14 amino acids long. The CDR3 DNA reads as TGTGCCAGTGCAGAGCAGACAGGGGCCGAGACCCAGTACTTC. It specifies CASAEQTGAETQYF.

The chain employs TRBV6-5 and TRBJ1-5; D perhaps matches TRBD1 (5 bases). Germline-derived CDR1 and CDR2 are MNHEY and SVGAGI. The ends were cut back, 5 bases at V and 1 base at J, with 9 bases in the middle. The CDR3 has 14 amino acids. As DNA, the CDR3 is TGTGCCAGCAGTCGGGGGTCGAGCAATCAGCCCCAGCATTTT. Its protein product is CASSRGSSNQPQHF.

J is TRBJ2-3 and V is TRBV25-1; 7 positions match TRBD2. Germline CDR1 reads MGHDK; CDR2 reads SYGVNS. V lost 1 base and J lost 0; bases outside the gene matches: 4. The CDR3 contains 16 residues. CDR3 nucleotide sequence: TGTGCCAGCAGTGAATCACTAGCGAGTAGCACAGATACGCAGTATTTT. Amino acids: CASSESLASSTDTQYF.

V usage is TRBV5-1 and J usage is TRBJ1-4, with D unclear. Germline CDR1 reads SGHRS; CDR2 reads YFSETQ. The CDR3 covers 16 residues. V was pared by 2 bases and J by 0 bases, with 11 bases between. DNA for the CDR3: TGCGCCAGCAGCTTCGGGGTTGGGGCAACTAATGAAAAACTGTTTTTT. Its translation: CASSFGVGATNEKLFF.

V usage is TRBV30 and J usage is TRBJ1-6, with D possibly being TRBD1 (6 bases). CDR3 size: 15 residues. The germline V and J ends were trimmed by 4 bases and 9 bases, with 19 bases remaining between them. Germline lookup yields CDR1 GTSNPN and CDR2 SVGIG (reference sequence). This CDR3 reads CAWTVQQGNRSPLHF. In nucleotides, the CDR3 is TGTGCCTGGACCGTACAACAGGGTAACCGTTCACCCCTCCACTTT. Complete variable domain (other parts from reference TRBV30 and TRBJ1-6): SQTIHQWPATLVQPVGSPLSLECTVEGTSNPNLYWYRQAAGRGLQLLFYSVGIGQISSEVPQNLSASRPQDRQFILSSKKLLLSDSGFYLCAWTVQQGNRSPLHFGNGTRLTVT.

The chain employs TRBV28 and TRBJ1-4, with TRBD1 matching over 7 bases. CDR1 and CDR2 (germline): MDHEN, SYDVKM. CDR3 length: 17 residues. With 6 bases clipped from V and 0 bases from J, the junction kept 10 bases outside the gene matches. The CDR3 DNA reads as TGTGCCAGCAGCATTCAGGGACAGAGGTCAACTAATGAAAAACTGTTTTTT. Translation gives CASSIQGQRSTNEKLFF.

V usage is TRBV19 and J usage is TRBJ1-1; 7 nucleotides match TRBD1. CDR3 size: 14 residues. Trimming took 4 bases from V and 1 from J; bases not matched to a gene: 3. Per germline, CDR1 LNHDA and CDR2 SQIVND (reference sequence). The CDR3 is CASSRDRRNTEAFF. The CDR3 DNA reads TGTGCCAGTAGTAGGGACAGACGGAACACTGAAGCTTTCTTT.

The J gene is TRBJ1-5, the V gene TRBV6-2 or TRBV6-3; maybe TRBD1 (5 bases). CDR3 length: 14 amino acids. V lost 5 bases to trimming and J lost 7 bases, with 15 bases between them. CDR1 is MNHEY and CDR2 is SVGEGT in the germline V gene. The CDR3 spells CASSIDGGRQPQHF. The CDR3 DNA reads TGTGCCAGCAGTATAGACGGGGGTAGGCAGCCCCAGCATTTT.